Shown below are 5 T cell receptor beta chains from a single sample sequenced in a study of CD8 T cells in Susac syndrome. Reverse transcription of roughly 0.5 to 1 ug RNA was carried out with random hexamers. Via MiXCR, TCRdb re-called the immunoSEQ multiplex PCR reads, giving one row per CDR3 protein. In the table there are around 20,000 distinct CDR3 sequences, about 95% of which are singletons. Sequencing was performed on CD8+ T cells from PBMCs. Every receptor here comes from a human donor in good health.

V usage is TRBV20-1 and J usage is TRBJ2-7, with 7 bases that match TRBD2. CDR1 and CDR2 (germline): DFQATT, SNEGSKA (reference sequence). The V and J ends lost 7 bases and 4 bases, in that order; junction bases with no gene match: 13. The CDR3 consists of 14 residues. CDR3 region: CSGSLGGSGYEQYF. The CDR3, as DNA: TGCAGTGGCTCCTTGGGCGGGAGTGGTTACGAGCAGTACTTC.

The rearrangement uses TRBV9 and TRBJ2-3; 10 bases align to TRBD2. V shed 4 bases and J 2 bases; nucleotides not matched to a gene: 4. Germline V lookup: CDR1 SGDLS, CDR2 YYNGEE. The CDR3 is 15 residues long. The CDR3 spells CASSFSGRTTDTQYF. As DNA, the CDR3 is TGTGCCAGCAGCTTTAGCGGGAGGACCACAGATACGCAGTATTTT.

The chain couples TRBV7-2 to TRBJ2-7; D assignment may be TRBD1 or TRBD2 (5 bases each). V was shortened by 4 bases and J by 1 base, with 14 bases between the two germline ends. CDR1 is SGHTA, CDR2 FQGNSA, per germline. The CDR3 is 15 amino acids. The CDR3 sequence is CASSSSGTGSYEQYF. CDR3 sequence (DNA): TGTGCCAGCAGCTCGTCCGGGACGGGTTCCTACGAGCAGTACTTC.

The chain joins TRBV19 to TRBJ2-3; TRBD1 might be the D (6 bases). The CDR3 extends over 16 amino acids. CDR1 and CDR2 from the germline V gene are LNHDA and SQIVND (reference sequence). V was cut by 2 bases and J by 3 bases, with 15 bases left in between. CDR3 sequence reads: CASSIQGHDITDTQYF. The DNA of the CDR3 is TGTGCCAGTAGTATACAGGGACACGACATTACAGATACGCAGTATTTT.

The J gene is TRBJ1-4, the V gene TRBV2; D might be TRBD1 (5 bases). Germline V CDR1 and CDR2: SNHLY, FYNNEI. This CDR3 is 14 amino acids long. Trimming removed 7 bases at V and 5 bases at J, with 14 bases between. CDR3 nucleotides: TGTGCCAGCAACCTAGACAGAATAAATGAAAAACTGTTTTTT. This encodes CASNLDRINEKLFF.